These 2 T cell receptor beta chains were sequenced from one sample in a study of T cells in Graves' hyperthyroidism and ophthalmopathy (dated by TCRdb to about 2019). Library prep was done by multiplex PCR. Sequencing relied on an Illumina HiSeq 2000. TCR beta CDR3 regions were amplified from RNA transcripts. The TCR CDR3 was subjected to a first round of RT-PCR using the HTBI primer set and the Qiagen OneStep RT-PCR kit. TCRdb ran its own pipeline on the public reads, namely fastp trimming at Q25 and MiXCR clone calling, and kept in-frame beta chains. When rows share a CDR3 protein, they turn into one entry using the most common DNA and genes. Recorded for this sample are over 250,000 distinct CDR3 sequences; about 25% of them occurred a single time. The top ten hold approximately 25% of the sample. Sequencing was carried out using blood. These TCRs come from a man aged 40-49 years with Graves' hyperthyroidism that later progressed to Graves' ophthalmopathy.

This clonotype has a count of ten or more. The chain carries TRBV28 and TRBJ2-7, with D tentatively TRBD1 (6 bases). Germline lookup yields CDR1 MDHEN and CDR2 SYDVKM. The CDR3 spans 11 residues. Trimming stripped 8 bases from V and 11 bases from J, with 16 bases between. The CDR3 here is CASLTGGREYF. CDR3 bases: TGTGCCAGCCTGACAGGAGGAAGGGAGTACTTC.

The chain recombines TRBV24-1 with TRBJ1-1, with 7 bases identical to TRBD1. The length of the CDR3 is 14 residues. Germline V gene lookup returns CDR1 KGHDR and CDR2 SFDVKD. The ends lost 8 bases at V and 1 base at J; junction bases unmatched: 6. CDR3 amino acids: CATTEGAQNTEAFF. The CDR3 nucleotides read TGTGCCACCACCGAGGGGGCCCAGAACACTGAAGCTTTCTTT.